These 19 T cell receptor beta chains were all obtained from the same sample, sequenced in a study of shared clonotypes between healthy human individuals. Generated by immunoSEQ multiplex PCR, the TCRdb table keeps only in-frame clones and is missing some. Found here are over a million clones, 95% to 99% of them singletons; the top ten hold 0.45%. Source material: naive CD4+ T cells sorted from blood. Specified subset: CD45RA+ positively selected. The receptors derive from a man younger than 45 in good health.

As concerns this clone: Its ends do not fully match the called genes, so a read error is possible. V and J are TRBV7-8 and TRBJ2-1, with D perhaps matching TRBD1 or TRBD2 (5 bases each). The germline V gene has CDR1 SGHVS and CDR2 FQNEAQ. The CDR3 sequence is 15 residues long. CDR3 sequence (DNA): TGTGCCAGCAGCCCGACTGGGACGCCGAATAATGTGCAGTTCTTC. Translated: CASSPTGTPNNVQFF. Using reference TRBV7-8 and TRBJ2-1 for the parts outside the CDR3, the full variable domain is GAGVSQSPRYKVAKRGQDVALRCDPISGHVSLFWYQQALGQGPEFLTYFQNEAQLDKSGLPSDRFFAERPEGSVSTLKIQRTQQEDSAVYLCASSPTGTPNNVQFFGPGTRLTVL.

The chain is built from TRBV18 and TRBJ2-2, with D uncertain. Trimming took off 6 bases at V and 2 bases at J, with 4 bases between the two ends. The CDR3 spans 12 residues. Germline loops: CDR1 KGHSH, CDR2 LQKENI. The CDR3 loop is CASSLNTGELFF. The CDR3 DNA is TGTGCCAGCTCTCTAAACACCGGGGAGCTGTTTTTT. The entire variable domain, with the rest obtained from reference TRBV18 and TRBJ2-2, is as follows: NAGVMQNPRHLVRRRGQEARLRCSPMKGHSHVYWYRQLPEEGLKFMVYLQKENIIDESGMPKERFSAEFPKEGPSILRIQQVVRGDSAAYFCASSLNTGELFFGEGSRLTVL.

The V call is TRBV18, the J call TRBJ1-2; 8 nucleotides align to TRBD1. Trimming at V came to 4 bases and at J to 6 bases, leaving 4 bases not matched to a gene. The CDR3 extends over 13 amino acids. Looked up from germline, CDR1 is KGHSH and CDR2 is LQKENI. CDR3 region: CASSLQGAHGYTF. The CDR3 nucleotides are TGTGCCAGCTCACTCCAGGGGGCCCATGGCTACACCTTC.

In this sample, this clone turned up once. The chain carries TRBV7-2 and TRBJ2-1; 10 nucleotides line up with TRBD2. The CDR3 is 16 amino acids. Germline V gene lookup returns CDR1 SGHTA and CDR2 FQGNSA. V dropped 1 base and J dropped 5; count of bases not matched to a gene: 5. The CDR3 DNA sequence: TGTGCCAGCAGCTTAGTACCGGGACTAGCGAACAATGAGCAGTTCTTC. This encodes CASSLVPGLANNEQFF.

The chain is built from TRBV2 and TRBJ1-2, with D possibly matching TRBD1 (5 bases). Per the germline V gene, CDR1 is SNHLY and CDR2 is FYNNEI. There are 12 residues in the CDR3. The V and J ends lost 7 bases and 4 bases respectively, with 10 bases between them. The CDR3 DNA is TGTGCCAGCAATGACAGACTCTATGGCTACACCTTC. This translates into CASNDRLYGYTF. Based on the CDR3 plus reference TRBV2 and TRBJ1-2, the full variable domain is EPEVTQTPSHQVTQMGQEVILRCVPISNHLYFYWYRQILGQKVEFLVSFYNNEISEKSEIFDDQFSVERPDGSNFTLKIRSTKLEDSAMYFCASNDRLYGYTFGSGTRLTVV.

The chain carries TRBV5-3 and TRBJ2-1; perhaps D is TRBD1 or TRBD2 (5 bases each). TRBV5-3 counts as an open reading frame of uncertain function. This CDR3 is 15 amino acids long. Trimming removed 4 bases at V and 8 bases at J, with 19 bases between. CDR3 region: CARSMTDPAVDEQFF. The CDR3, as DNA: TGTGCCAGAAGCATGACAGACCCAGCGGTGGATGAGCAGTTCTTC.

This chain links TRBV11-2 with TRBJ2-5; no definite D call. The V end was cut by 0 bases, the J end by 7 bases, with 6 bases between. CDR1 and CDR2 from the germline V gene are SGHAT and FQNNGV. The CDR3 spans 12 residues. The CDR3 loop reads CASSLDSWTQYF. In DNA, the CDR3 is TGTGCCAGCAGCTTAGATTCATGGACCCAGTACTTC.

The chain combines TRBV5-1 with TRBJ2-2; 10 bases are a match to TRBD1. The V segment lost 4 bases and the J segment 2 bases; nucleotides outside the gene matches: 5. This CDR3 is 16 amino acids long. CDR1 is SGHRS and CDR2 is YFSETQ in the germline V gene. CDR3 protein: CASSNLTGGNTGELFF. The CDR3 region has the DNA TGCGCCAGCAGCAACCTGACAGGGGGCAACACCGGGGAGCTGTTTTTT.

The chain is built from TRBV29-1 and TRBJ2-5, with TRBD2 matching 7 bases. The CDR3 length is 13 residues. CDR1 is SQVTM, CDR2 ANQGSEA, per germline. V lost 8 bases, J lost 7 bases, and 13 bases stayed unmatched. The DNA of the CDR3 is TGCAGCTCGCTTGGAGGGGAGGGCGGGACCCAGTACTTC. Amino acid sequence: CSSLGGEGGTQYF.

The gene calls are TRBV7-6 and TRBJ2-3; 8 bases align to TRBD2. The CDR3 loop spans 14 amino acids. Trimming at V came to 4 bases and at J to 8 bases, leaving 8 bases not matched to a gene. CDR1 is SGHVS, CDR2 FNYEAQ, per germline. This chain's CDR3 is CASSSGLGEPTQYF. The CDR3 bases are TGTGCCAGCAGCTCGGGACTAGGTGAGCCTACGCAGTATTTT. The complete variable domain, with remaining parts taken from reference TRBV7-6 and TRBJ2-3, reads GAGVSQSPRYKVTKRGQDVALRCDPISGHVSLYWYRQALGQGPEFLTYFNYEAQQDKSGLPNDRFSAERPEGSISTLTIQRTEQRDSAMYRCASSSGLGEPTQYFGPGTRLTVL.

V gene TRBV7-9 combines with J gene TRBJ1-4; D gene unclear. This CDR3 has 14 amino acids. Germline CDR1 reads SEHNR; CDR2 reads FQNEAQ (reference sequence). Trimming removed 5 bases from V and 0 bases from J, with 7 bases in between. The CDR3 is CASSAGATNEKLFF. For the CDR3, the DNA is TGTGCCAGCAGCGCAGGTGCAACTAATGAAAAACTGTTTTTT.

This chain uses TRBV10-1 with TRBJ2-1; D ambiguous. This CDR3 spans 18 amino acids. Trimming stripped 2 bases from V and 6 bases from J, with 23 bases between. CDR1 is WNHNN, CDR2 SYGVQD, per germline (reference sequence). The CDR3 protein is CASSELVLDGRPVNEQFF. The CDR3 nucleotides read TGCGCCAGCAGTGAGCTGGTTTTGGACGGACGTCCGGTCAATGAGCAGTTCTTC.

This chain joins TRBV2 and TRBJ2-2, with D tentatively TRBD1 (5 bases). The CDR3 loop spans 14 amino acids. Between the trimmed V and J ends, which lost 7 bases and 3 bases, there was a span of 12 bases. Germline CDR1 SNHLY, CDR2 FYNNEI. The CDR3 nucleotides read TGTGCCAGCAAACGACCCAGGGACACCGGGGAGCTGTTTTTT. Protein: CASKRPRDTGELFF. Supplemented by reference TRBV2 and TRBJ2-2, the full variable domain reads EPEVTQTPSHQVTQMGQEVILRCVPISNHLYFYWYRQILGQKVEFLVSFYNNEISEKSEIFDDQFSVERPDGSNFTLKIRSTKLEDSAMYFCASKRPRDTGELFFGEGSRLTVL.

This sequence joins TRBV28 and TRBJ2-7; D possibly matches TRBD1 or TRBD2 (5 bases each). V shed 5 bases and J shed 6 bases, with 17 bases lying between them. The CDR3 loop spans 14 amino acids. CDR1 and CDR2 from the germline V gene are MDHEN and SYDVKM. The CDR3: CASSRAGTSSEQYF. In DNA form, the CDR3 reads TGTGCCAGCAGTAGGGCAGGGACCAGCAGCGAGCAGTACTTC.

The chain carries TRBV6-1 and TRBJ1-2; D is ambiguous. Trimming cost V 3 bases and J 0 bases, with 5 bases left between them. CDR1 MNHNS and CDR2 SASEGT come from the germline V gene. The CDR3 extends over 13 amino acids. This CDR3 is CASSEEANYGYTF. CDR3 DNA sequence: TGTGCCAGCAGTGAGGAGGCTAACTATGGCTACACCTTC.

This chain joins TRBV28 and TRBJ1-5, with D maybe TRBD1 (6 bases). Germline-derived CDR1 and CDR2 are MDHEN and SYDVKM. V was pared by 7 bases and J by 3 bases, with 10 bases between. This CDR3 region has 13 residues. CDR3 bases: TGTGCCAGCAAGGGGGGGCTCAATCAGCCCCAGCATTTT. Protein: CASKGGLNQPQHF.

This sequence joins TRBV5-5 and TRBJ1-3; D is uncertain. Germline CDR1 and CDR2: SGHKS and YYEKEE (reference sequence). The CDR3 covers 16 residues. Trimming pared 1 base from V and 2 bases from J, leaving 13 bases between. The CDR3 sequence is CASSLLRSAPGNTIYF. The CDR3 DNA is TGTGCCAGCAGCTTGTTAAGGTCCGCTCCTGGAAACACCATATATTTT.

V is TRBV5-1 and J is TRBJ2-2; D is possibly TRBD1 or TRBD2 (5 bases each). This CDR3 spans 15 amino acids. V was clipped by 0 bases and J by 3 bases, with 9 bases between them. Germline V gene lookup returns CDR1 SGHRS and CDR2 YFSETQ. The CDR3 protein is CASSLDWDDTGELFF. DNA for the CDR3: TGCGCCAGCAGCTTGGATTGGGACGACACCGGGGAGCTGTTTTTT.

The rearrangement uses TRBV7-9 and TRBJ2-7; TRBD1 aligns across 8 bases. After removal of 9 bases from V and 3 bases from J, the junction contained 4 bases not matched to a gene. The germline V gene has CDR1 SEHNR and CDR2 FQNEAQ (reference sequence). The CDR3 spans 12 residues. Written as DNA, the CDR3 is TGTGCCAGGGAGGACAGGGACTACGAGCAGTACTTC. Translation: CAREDRDYEQYF.